These 28 T cell receptor beta chains were sequenced from one sample in a study of control samples from healthy donors and cancer patients (TCRdb year 2020). Library preparation employed the immunoSEQ multiplex PCR assay. The table was pulled from immuneACCESS by TCRdb, which kept in-frame rearrangements only. Such tables lose some clones; where checked, under half of the loss comes from unresolved V genes, and the rest has no known cause. A total of 90,000 to 150,000 clones appear in this sample, roughly 90% of them only once. The top ten clonotypes cover under 40% of the sample. The sample was blood. These TCRs come from a man aged 50 to 59 in good health.

V and J are TRBV5-1 and TRBJ2-7, with 8 bases matching TRBD2. Germline CDR1 and CDR2: SGHRS and YFSETQ. J gave up 2 bases and V 2 bases, and 6 bases lay outside the gene matches. The CDR3 contains 15 residues. CDR3 bases: TGCGCCAGCAGCTTTCGCAGCGGGGGTACCTACGAGCAGTACTTC. This encodes CASSFRSGGTYEQYF.

V is TRBV9 and J is TRBJ1-2, with D perhaps matching TRBD1 (5 bases). CDR3 length equals 16 residues. Germline V CDR1 and CDR2: SGDLS, YYNGEE. Trimming took off 4 bases at V and 2 bases at J, with 18 bases between the two ends. CDR3 sequence: CASSPRWDSRNYGYTF. The CDR3 coding sequence is TGTGCCAGCAGCCCCCGATGGGACTCCCGAAACTATGGCTACACCTTC.

The genes are TRBV30 and TRBJ1-3; maybe TRBD1 (6 bases). The length of the CDR3 is 14 residues. V was pared by 0 bases and J by 1 base, with 7 bases between. Germline CDR1 is GTSNPN and CDR2 is SVGIG (reference sequence). CDR3 sequence: CAWSVRGSGNTIYF. In nucleotides, the CDR3 is TGTGCCTGGAGTGTGAGGGGGTCTGGAAACACCATATATTTT.

This clone came up once. This chain connects TRBV2 to TRBJ2-1; D possibly uses TRBD1 or TRBD2 (5 bases each). Trimming pared 7 bases from V and 4 bases from J, leaving 11 bases between. Germline V lookup: CDR1 SNHLY, CDR2 FYNNEI. The CDR3 spans 13 residues. The CDR3 here is CASTRDQYNEQFF. For the CDR3, the DNA is TGTGCCAGCACCCGGGACCAATACAATGAGCAGTTCTTC.

The V gene is TRBV6-2 or TRBV6-3, the J gene TRBJ2-3, with D perhaps matching TRBD1 (6 bases). Trimming pared 1 base from V and 0 bases from J, leaving 14 bases between. The CDR3 loop spans 17 amino acids. CDR1 is MNHEY and CDR2 is SVGEGT in the germline V gene. The DNA for the CDR3 is TGTGCCAGCAGTTACTTTCCTGGGGGCGTGAGCACAGATACGCAGTATTTT. Translation: CASSYFPGGVSTDTQYF.

The V gene is TRBV7-9, the J gene TRBJ2-5; no definite D call. CDR1 is SEHNR, CDR2 FQNEAQ, per germline (reference sequence). Trimming cost V 4 bases and J 4 bases, with 16 bases left between them. The CDR3 loop spans 15 amino acids. The CDR3 nucleotides read TGTGCCAGCAGCTCGGGCGTTCCAATCCGAGAGACCCAGTACTTC. The encoded protein is CASSSGVPIRETQYF.

This sequence joins TRBV4-3 and TRBJ2-7, with D perhaps given as TRBD1 or TRBD2 (6 bases each). CDR3 length: 14 amino acids. Germline CDR1 LGHNA, CDR2 YSLEER. Trimming took off 1 base at V and 5 bases at J, with 12 bases between the two ends. CDR3 nucleotide sequence: TGCGCCAGCAGCCAAGCCCCGGGGGCCCACGAGCAGTACTTC. This gives the protein CASSQAPGAHEQYF.

The rearrangement links TRBV5-4 to TRBJ2-2; possibly TRBD1 or TRBD2 for D (5 bases each). V was trimmed by 5 bases and J by 1 base, leaving 15 bases between them. Germline CDR1 reads SGHNT; CDR2 reads YYREEE (reference sequence). This CDR3 is built from 16 residues. The CDR3 sequence is CASSVRGVGNTGELFF. The CDR3 nucleotides are TGTGCCAGCAGTGTTAGGGGAGTTGGGAACACCGGGGAGCTGTTTTTT.

This clone showed up just once. The chain has TRBV4-2 and TRBJ2-7; TRBD2 might be the D (6 bases). There are 16 residues in the CDR3. V was cut by 0 bases and J by 7 bases, with 19 bases left in between. Germline CDR1 is LGHNA and CDR2 is YNFKEQ. CDR3 coding DNA: TGTGCCAGCAGCCAAGATCCCGGAACTAGCTTTCGGGAGCAGTACTTC. It encodes CASSQDPGTSFREQYF.

This clone was seen a handful of times. V and J are TRBV6-5 and TRBJ1-5, with D maybe TRBD1 (5 bases). The CDR3 is made up of 14 amino acids. With 6 bases removed from V and 5 bases from J, the gap between germline ends came to 14 bases. Germline CDR1 MNHEY, CDR2 SVGAGI. This CDR3 reads CASSLARVYQPQHF. Written as DNA, the CDR3 is TGTGCCAGCAGCTTGGCCAGGGTATATCAGCCCCAGCATTTT.

This sequence joins TRBV2 and TRBJ1-2, with 8 positions matching TRBD1. This CDR3 contains 16 residues. The V gene end was trimmed by 1 base and the J gene end by 4 bases; junction bases not matched to a gene: 8. Germline CDR1 reads SNHLY; CDR2 reads FYNNEI. CDR3 in DNA: TGTGCCAGCAGTGAAGGGGCAGGGGGCGCAATCTATGGCTACACCTTC. Its translation is CASSEGAGGAIYGYTF.

The gene calls are TRBV5-1 and TRBJ1-2; D is undetermined. V was clipped by 3 bases and J by 8 bases, with 23 bases between them. The CDR3 covers 16 residues. The V gene's germline CDR1 is SGHRS and CDR2 YFSETQ. The CDR3 loop reads CASSSRREGGGEGYTF. In DNA, the CDR3 is TGCGCCAGCAGCTCCCGAAGGGAGGGAGGTGGTGAAGGCTACACCTTC.

The rearrangement links TRBV2 to TRBJ2-5; the D gene is possibly TRBD1 (5 bases). Trimming pared 10 bases from V and 5 bases from J, leaving 17 bases between. The CDR3 runs to 13 residues. CDR1 SNHLY and CDR2 FYNNEI come from the germline V gene. The CDR3: CATQTESGETQYF. Written as DNA, the CDR3 is TGTGCCACTCAGACGGAGTCAGGGGAGACCCAGTACTTC.

The V gene is TRBV6-5, the J gene TRBJ1-2, with TRBD1 as a possible D gene (6 bases). The CDR3 sequence is 14 residues long. CDR1 and CDR2 from the germline V gene are MNHEY and SVGAGI. Deletions cut 7 bases from V and 8 bases from J, with 20 bases between. The CDR3 protein is CASNSWGASGGYTF. CDR3 bases: TGTGCCAGCAACTCATGGGGGGCATCGGGAGGCTACACCTTC.

This chain links TRBV19 with TRBJ2-7; TRBD1 aligns across 7 bases. The CDR3 runs 15 residues. V trimming: 7 bases; J trimming: 2 bases; junction bases outside the gene matches: 11. Germline CDR1 is LNHDA and CDR2 is SQIVND (reference sequence). CDR3 residues: CASMRETGSPYEQYF. The CDR3 DNA is TGTGCCAGTATGAGAGAGACAGGGAGCCCCTACGAGCAGTACTTC.

The chain uses TRBV6-5 and TRBJ1-6; no reliable D call. The CDR3 runs to 15 residues. The germline gives CDR1 MNHEY, CDR2 SVGAGI. Trimming shortened V by 0 bases and J by 7 bases, and 10 bases separated the two germline ends. As DNA, the CDR3 is TGTGCCAGCAGTTACTCGATCTTGCCAAATTCACCCCTCCACTTT. It encodes CASSYSILPNSPLHF.

The V and J genes are TRBV4-2 and TRBJ1-2, with a tentative D call TRBD1 (6 bases). This CDR3 spans 17 amino acids. Trimming removed 1 base from V and 2 bases from J, with 17 bases in between. CDR1 is LGHNA and CDR2 is YNFKEQ in the germline V gene. CDR3 loop: CASSQVRGILANYGYTF. The CDR3 nucleotides read TGTGCCAGCAGCCAAGTTAGGGGGATACTCGCGAACTATGGCTACACCTTC.

The chain links TRBV5-1 to TRBJ1-2; D is uncertain. V dropped 0 bases and J dropped 4 bases, with 7 bases sitting between them. Germline loops: CDR1 SGHRS, CDR2 YFSETQ. The length of the CDR3 is 13 residues. The CDR3 nucleotides read TGCGCCAGCAGCTTGGGTGCTCCCTATGGCTACACCTTC. This codes for CASSLGAPYGYTF.

This clone has at least ten counts. The chain joins TRBV27 to TRBJ2-1, with D tentatively TRBD1 or TRBD2 (5 bases each). V gave up 3 bases and J gave up 4 bases, with 13 bases separating them. The CDR3 length is 15 residues. Germline CDR1 MNHEY, CDR2 SMNVEV (reference sequence). CDR3 in amino acids: CASSFGTLFYNEQFF. The CDR3 region has the DNA TGTGCCAGCAGTTTCGGGACCCTATTTTACAATGAGCAGTTCTTC.

V and J are TRBV20-1 and TRBJ2-1; D ambiguous. Germline CDR1 reads DFQATT; CDR2 reads SNEGSKA (reference sequence). This CDR3 spans 11 amino acids. The V gene lost 6 bases and the J gene lost 7 bases, with 10 bases spanning the gap. The CDR3 region is CSAIGKNEQFF. The DNA of the CDR3 is TGCAGTGCAATAGGGAAAAATGAGCAGTTCTTC.

Concerning this clone itself: Different DNA sequences within this sample yield the same CDR3. The genes are TRBV1 and TRBJ2-7. TRBV1 is a documented pseudogene. The CDR3 is 13 residues long. The CDR3 is CTSSQGGTYEQYF. The CDR3 nucleotides are TGCACCAGCAGCCAAGGAGGGACCTACGAGCAGTACTTT.

The chain links TRBV7-8 to TRBJ2-1; 10 nucleotides match TRBD1. The CDR3 contains 16 residues. After removal of 4 bases from V and 4 bases from J, the junction contained 7 bases not matched to a gene. Germline CDR1 reads SGHVS; CDR2 reads FQNEAQ. In nucleotides, the CDR3 is TGTGCCAGCAGCTGGTTTCCGGGACAGGGGTACAATGAGCAGTTCTTC. It codes for CASSWFPGQGYNEQFF.

This rearrangement joins TRBV5-8 to TRBJ1-2; D gene unclear. The V gene lost 7 bases and the J gene lost 7 bases, with 23 bases spanning the gap. The length of the CDR3 is 15 residues. The germline CDR1 and CDR2 sequences are SGHTS and YDEGEE. In DNA form, the CDR3 reads TGTGCCAGCCCACCACGAATCTCCAGGACGATTGGCTACACCTTC. Protein product: CASPPRISRTIGYTF.

This sequence joins TRBV9 and TRBJ2-3, with 9 bases fitting TRBD2. The CDR3 sequence is 16 residues long. V lost 1 base and J lost 5; bases outside the gene matches: 8. The germline V gene has CDR1 SGDLS and CDR2 YYNGEE. The CDR3 DNA follows: TGTGCCAGCAGCGTAATGAGCGGGGGGCCAGGAGATACGCAGTATTTT. Encoded protein: CASSVMSGGPGDTQYF.

This clone was seen repeatedly, ten times or more. The gene calls are TRBV7-2 and TRBJ1-2; D may be TRBD1 (5 bases). The germline CDR1 and CDR2 sequences are SGHTA and FQGNSA. This CDR3 spans 13 amino acids. Between the trimmed V and J ends, which lost 5 bases and 8 bases, there was a span of 15 bases. The chain's CDR3 is CASSDGGAWGYTF. For the CDR3, the DNA is TGTGCCAGCAGCGACGGCGGGGCGTGGGGCTACACCTTC.

The chain has TRBV6-2 or TRBV6-3 and TRBJ2-1, with 7 bases lining up with TRBD1. CDR3 length equals 13 residues. The V and J ends lost 6 bases and 8 bases, in that order; junction bases with no gene match: 7. CDR1 is MNHEY and CDR2 is SVGEGT in the germline V gene. CDR3 residues: CASRYGDSDEQFF. CDR3 nucleotide sequence: TGTGCCAGCAGGTACGGGGACAGCGATGAGCAGTTCTTC.

The chain couples TRBV15 to TRBJ2-3; 10 nucleotides line up with TRBD1. Germline assignment: CDR1 LNHNV and CDR2 YYDKDF (reference sequence). CDR3 length: 17 residues. The junction had 9 bases not matched to a gene; V was cut back by 3 bases and J by 3 bases. In nucleotides, the CDR3 is TGTGCCACCAGCAGGGCTCCGGGACAGGGGATTACAGATACGCAGTATTTT. It yields the protein CATSRAPGQGITDTQYF.

A few counts support this clone. V gene TRBV18 combines with J gene TRBJ1-6, with D unresolved. The V end lost 5 bases, the J end lost 0 bases, and 8 bases lay between the germline ends. The CDR3 is 15 residues long. Germline CDR1 is KGHSH and CDR2 is LQKENI. The CDR3 sequence is CASSSSSSYNSPLHF. The CDR3 coding sequence is TGTGCCAGCTCAAGCAGTAGCTCCTATAATTCACCCCTCCACTTT.